Presented here are 6 T cell receptor beta chains from one specimen sequenced in a study of blood T cell repertoires in COVID-19 (dated by TCRdb to the early 2020s). The library was obtained by the immunoSEQ multiplex PCR assay. TCRdb's version of the immuneACCESS table is confined to in-frame rearrangements and falls short of the full clone set. An unresolved V gene accounts for under half of the shortfall where checked; the remainder is of unknown origin. This sample comprises some 74,000 clones, approximately 80% of them detected only once. The ten largest make up around 38% of the sample. Material for sequencing was peripheral blood. These receptor sequences come from an older man with acute or convalescent COVID-19.

The chain uses TRBV7-8 and TRBJ2-4; tentatively, D is TRBD2 (6 bases). The CDR3 is made up of 17 amino acids. The germline gives CDR1 SGHVS, CDR2 FQNEAQ. Deletions cut 2 bases from V and 0 bases from J, with 14 bases between. Here the CDR3 DNA reads TGTGCCAGCAGCTTACGGCAAGGAGGGGAAGCCAAAAACATTCAGTACTTC. It specifies CASSLRQGGEAKNIQYF.

The chain combines TRBV28 with TRBJ2-3; D ambiguous. The CDR3 sequence is 11 residues long. Germline values: CDR1 MDHEN, CDR2 SYDVKM. Between the trimmed V and J ends, which lost 6 bases and 12 bases, there was a span of 13 bases. The chain's CDR3 is CASSTARQQYF. CDR3 nucleotides: TGTGCCAGCAGCACCGCGCGCCAACAGTATTTT.

This clone occurred once. The V gene is TRBV12-5, the J gene TRBJ2-2; TRBD2 is a possible D gene (6 bases). The V and J ends lost 1 base and 5 bases respectively, with 11 bases between them. The germline V gene encodes CDR1 LGHNT and CDR2 FRNRAP. This CDR3 comprises 15 residues. The CDR3 here is CASGLDQLATGELFF. CDR3 coding DNA: TGTGCTAGTGGTTTGGACCAACTAGCTACCGGGGAGCTGTTTTTT.

The V and J genes are TRBV5-1 and TRBJ2-2, with a weak D call TRBD1 (5 bases). The CDR3 covers 14 residues. V shed 4 bases and J shed 3 bases, with 10 bases lying between them. The germline V gene encodes CDR1 SGHRS and CDR2 YFSETQ. The CDR3 DNA reads TGCGCCAGCAGCAACTCACAGGACACCGGGGAGCTGTTTTTT. It specifies CASSNSQDTGELFF.

This chain links TRBV7-9 with TRBJ1-1; D is uncertain. Deletions cut 0 bases from V and 4 bases from J, with 9 bases between. Germline lookup yields CDR1 SEHNR and CDR2 FQNEAQ (reference sequence). The CDR3 runs to 14 residues. Here the CDR3 reads CASSLATVGTEAFF. CDR3 DNA sequence: TGTGCCAGCAGCTTAGCTACAGTGGGCACTGAAGCTTTCTTT.

This sequence joins TRBV7-9 and TRBJ1-3; 10 bases agree with TRBD1. V trimming: 4 bases; J trimming: 0 bases; junction bases outside the gene matches: 12. The germline gives CDR1 SEHNR, CDR2 FQNEAQ (reference sequence). The CDR3 runs to 19 residues. The CDR3 nucleotides are TGTGCCAGCAGCTCCTGGACAGGGGGTGCCCTTAACTCTGGAAACACCATATATTTT. Amino acid sequence: CASSSWTGGALNSGNTIYF.